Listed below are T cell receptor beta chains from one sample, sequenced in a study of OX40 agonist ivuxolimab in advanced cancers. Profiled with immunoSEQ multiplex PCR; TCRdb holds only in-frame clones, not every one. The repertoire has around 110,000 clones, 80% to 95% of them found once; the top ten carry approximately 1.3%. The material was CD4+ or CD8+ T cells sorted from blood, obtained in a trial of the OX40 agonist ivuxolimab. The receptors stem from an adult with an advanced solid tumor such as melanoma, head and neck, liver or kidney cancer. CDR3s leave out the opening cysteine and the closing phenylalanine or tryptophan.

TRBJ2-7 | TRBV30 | AWSVRDRASEQY
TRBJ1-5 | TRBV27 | ASSLWGQNQPQH
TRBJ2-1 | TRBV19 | ASSTGIPYNEQF
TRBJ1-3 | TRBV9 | ASSVATWDTIY
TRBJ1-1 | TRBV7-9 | ASSLDIGVTEAF
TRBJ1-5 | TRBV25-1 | ASSAQGQGGSNQPQH
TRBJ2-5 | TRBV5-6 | ASSLRGTPQETQY
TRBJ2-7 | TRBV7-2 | ASRSSENPYEQY
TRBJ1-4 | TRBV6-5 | ASRPWTGSNEKLF
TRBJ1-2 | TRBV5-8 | ASSYRGGYT
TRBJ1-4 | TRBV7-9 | ASSLNRQGGEKLF
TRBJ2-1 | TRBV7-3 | ASSFGTSVVEQF
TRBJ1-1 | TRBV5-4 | ASSLDRVLNTEAF
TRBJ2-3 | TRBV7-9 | ASSLEGDTQY
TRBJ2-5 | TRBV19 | ASSILAGGETQY
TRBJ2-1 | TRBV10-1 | ASSHGTSGKNEQF
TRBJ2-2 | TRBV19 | ASTRLAGGADTGELF
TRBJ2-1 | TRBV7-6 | ASSLWGNTEQF
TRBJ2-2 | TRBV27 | ASSPQMKGTGELF